The T cell receptor beta chain under discussion was sequenced for a study of monozygotic twins with inflammatory bowel disease. Study findings and constraints: No difference in repertoire similarity was seen between concordant and discordant twins, possibly because power was limited. A reduction in TCRbeta diversity (inverse Simpson) was seen in IBD patients relative to healthy co-twins.

A word on this clonotype: Antigen specificity is unknown.

The germline gives CDR1 SEHNR, CDR2 FQNEAQ (reference sequence). This CDR3 is built from 13 residues. UMIs that had a 6-nucleotide sample barcode were put in using template switching. TCRdb re-called the 5' RACE reads; every CDR3 protein appears as one record, without DNA. Recorded for this sample: just over 300,000 distinct CDR3 sequences. The TCR was taken from a human donor with ulcerative colitis or Crohn's disease, or a healthy co-twin of an affected twin (not recorded which). The sample was blood. The genes are TRBV7-9 and TRBJ1-2. The CDR3 protein is CASTMRSNYGYTF.